One sample yielded the 20 T cell receptor beta chains listed below, sequenced in a study of T cells in Graves' hyperthyroidism and ophthalmopathy. The source material, RNA transcripts, was used to amplify TCR beta CDR3 regions. When the TCR CDR3 underwent first-round RT-PCR, the HTBI primer set was used. A single record per CDR3 protein comes from TCRdb applying MiXCR to the multiplex PCR reads. The table records about 410,000 distinct CDR3 sequences, roughly 14% of them present only once. Sequenced input: blood. These receptors all stem from a man between 18 and 29 years old with Graves' ophthalmopathy.

This clonotype was recorded only once. The chain carries TRBV5-1 and TRBJ2-1; TRBD2 aligns across 16 bases. This CDR3 spans 15 amino acids. Germline CDR1 is SGHRS and CDR2 is YFSETQ. J lost 9 bases, V lost 3 bases, and 3 bases had no gene match. CDR3 protein: CASSWGTSGGGEQFF. The CDR3 bases are TGCGCCAGCAGCTGGGGGACTAGCGGGGGGGGTGAGCAGTTCTTC.

This clonotype was recorded once. The chain joins TRBV6-2 or TRBV6-3 to TRBJ2-3, with D perhaps TRBD1 (6 bases). The CDR3 extends over 15 amino acids. V was cut by 5 bases and J by 0 bases, with 12 bases left in between. Germline lookup yields CDR1 MNHEY and CDR2 SVGEGT. CDR3 sequence: CASSVEQGSTDTQYF. Here the CDR3 DNA reads TGTGCCAGCAGTGTGGAACAGGGCAGCACAGATACGCAGTATTTT.

This clonotype was counted only a few times. The rearrangement uses TRBV5-1 and TRBJ1-4, with D possibly TRBD1 on 5 matching bases. CDR3 size: 16 residues. Trimming stripped 0 bases from V and 8 bases from J, with 17 bases between. Germline loops: CDR1 SGHRS, CDR2 YFSETQ. The CDR3 DNA is TGCGCCAGCAGCTTGGGGGGGGAAGGCGGCGAGGAAAAACTGTTTTTT. Translation gives CASSLGGEGGEEKLFF.

The J gene is TRBJ1-1, the V gene TRBV12-3 or TRBV12-4, with TRBD1 identical over 8 bases. This CDR3 region has 15 residues. The J segment lost 10 bases and the V segment lost 2 bases, leaving 12 bases of the junction unmatched. The CDR3 coding sequence is TGTGCCAGCAGTTTAAATCAGGGGGCCCTCCTTAGAGCTTTCTTT. Encoded protein: CASSLNQGALLRAFF.

This clonotype has just a few counts. V and J are TRBV5-1 and TRBJ1-4, with D perhaps TRBD1 (5 bases). The CDR3 is 15 residues long. In germline, CDR1 is SGHRS, CDR2 YFSETQ. The ends were cut back, 6 bases at V and 3 bases at J, with 15 bases in the middle. The CDR3 loop is CASTSTQGANEKLFF. The CDR3 DNA follows: TGCGCCAGCACCTCCACTCAGGGAGCTAATGAAAAACTGTTTTTT.

This clonotype has a count of ten or more. V is TRBV7-2 and J is TRBJ2-1; D perhaps matches TRBD2 (6 bases). This CDR3 has 11 residues. Trimming removed 6 bases from V and 9 bases from J, with 9 bases in between. CDR1 is SGHTA, CDR2 FQGNSA, per germline. CDR3 sequence reads: CASSPGGEQFF. The CDR3 bases are TGTGCCAGCAGTCCCGGGGGTGAGCAGTTCTTC.

This clonotype has at least ten counts. The V call is TRBV11-2, the J call TRBJ2-1; D call uncertain. The CDR3 has 20 amino acids. With 5 bases removed from V and 0 bases from J, the gap between germline ends came to 26 bases. Germline loops: CDR1 SGHAT, CDR2 FQNNGV. CDR3 in amino acids: CASSTDKEPRPVSSYNEQFF. The CDR3 region has the DNA TGTGCCAGCAGCACCGACAAAGAACCGCGGCCCGTGAGCTCCTACAATGAGCAGTTCTTC.

This clonotype was seen repeatedly, ten times or more. V usage is TRBV3-1 and J usage is TRBJ2-5, with 9 bases identical to TRBD2. Germline assignment: CDR1 LGHDT and CDR2 YNNKEL (reference sequence). J lost 1 base, V lost 6 bases, and 3 bases had no gene match. The CDR3 is 14 amino acids. The CDR3 sequence is CASSIAGAQETQYF. The CDR3 DNA is TGTGCCAGCAGTATAGCGGGGGCCCAAGAGACCCAGTACTTC.

This clonotype was counted many times. The chain uses TRBV27 and TRBJ2-5, with 14 bases matching TRBD2. Germline values: CDR1 MNHEY, CDR2 SMNVEV (reference sequence). V lost 6 bases to trimming and J lost 4 bases; unmatched junction nucleotides: 7. This CDR3 contains 16 residues. CDR3: CASRLGTSGGRETQYF. The CDR3 DNA reads TGTGCCAGCAGACTTGGGACTAGCGGGGGAAGAGAGACCCAGTACTTC.

This clonotype came up many times. The chain employs TRBV6-1 and TRBJ2-7, with 11 bases lining up with TRBD2. The CDR3 is made up of 13 amino acids. V trimming: 6 bases; J trimming: 4 bases; junction bases outside the gene matches: 2. Germline V CDR1 and CDR2: MNHNS, SASEGT. CDR3 protein: CASRTSGSYEQYF. CDR3 in DNA: TGTGCCAGCAGAACTAGCGGGAGTTACGAGCAGTACTTC.

The chain has TRBV5-6 and TRBJ1-2, with 7 positions matching TRBD1. V lost 2 bases and J lost 4; bases outside the gene matches: 8. Germline CDR1 and CDR2: SGHDT and YYEEEE. This CDR3 is built from 15 residues. The CDR3 region is CASSLQGGYTYGYTF. CDR3 DNA: TGTGCCAGCAGCTTACAAGGGGGCTATACCTATGGCTACACCTTC.

The table lists this clonotype with many counts. The rearrangement uses TRBV7-9 and TRBJ2-1; D remains unclear. The CDR3 is made up of 15 amino acids. Germline loops: CDR1 SEHNR, CDR2 FQNEAQ (reference sequence). V dropped 4 bases and J dropped 2 bases, with 12 bases sitting between them. CDR3 DNA sequence: TGTGCCAGCAGCTACGACGAGGCTGCCTACAATGAGCAGTTCTTC. Its translation: CASSYDEAAYNEQFF.

This clonotype has at least ten counts. V gene TRBV6-5 combines with J gene TRBJ1-2; tentative D call: TRBD1 (5 bases). The CDR3 spans 15 residues. Germline V gene sequence: CDR1 MNHEY, CDR2 SVGAGI. V was pared by 0 bases and J by 4 bases, with 12 bases between. In DNA, the CDR3 is TGTGCCAGCAGTTACTCCTTACAGGACCCCTATGGCTACACCTTC. This codes for CASSYSLQDPYGYTF.

This clonotype was counted at least ten times. The chain joins TRBV6-5 to TRBJ2-7, with TRBD1 identical over 8 bases. V lost 2 bases and J lost 4; bases outside the gene matches: 4. The germline V gene has CDR1 MNHEY and CDR2 SVGAGI. The CDR3 length is 14 residues. CDR3 sequence (DNA): TGTGCCAGCAGTTACCGGGACAGGCTATACGAGCAGTACTTC. Translated, it gives CASSYRDRLYEQYF.

In the case of this clonotype: The junction departs from the called germline gene at one end, perhaps through a read error. The V call is TRBV5-5, the J call TRBJ1-5, with 7 bases aligning to TRBD1. The V gene's germline CDR1 is SGHKS and CDR2 YYEKEE (reference sequence). CDR3 length: 15 amino acids. The CDR3 region is CASSLTTGNNRPQHF. In DNA form, the CDR3 reads TGTGCCAGCAGCTTGACGACAGGGAACAATCGGCCCCAGCATTTT.

CDR3 sequence (DNA): TGTGCCAGCAGCTTAGGCGGACTAGCGGGGGGCGGCAATGAGCAGTTCTTC. Protein sequence: CASSLGGLAGGGNEQFF. The chain combines TRBV11-3 with TRBJ2-1; TRBD2 aligns across 14 bases. This CDR3 is built from 17 residues. Germline V gives CDR1 SGHNT, CDR2 YENEEA. With 1 base clipped from V and 6 bases from J, the junction kept 5 bases outside the gene matches.

This clonotype was counted many times. The V call is TRBV6-1, the J call TRBJ2-7, with 8 bases identical to TRBD1. Germline V gives CDR1 MNHNS, CDR2 SASEGT. Losses at the gene ends were 5 bases for V and 4 bases for J; bases not matched to a gene: 10. The CDR3 is 15 amino acids. CDR3 in amino acids: CASSPGGITLYEQYF. CDR3 bases: TGTGCCAGCAGTCCAGGGGGCATAACCCTTTACGAGCAGTACTTC.

The table lists this clonotype with many counts. This sequence joins TRBV3-1 and TRBJ2-7, with 9 bases matching TRBD2. The length of the CDR3 is 14 residues. With 1 base clipped from V and 6 bases from J, the junction kept 4 bases outside the gene matches. The V gene's germline CDR1 is LGHDT and CDR2 YNNKEL (reference sequence). The CDR3 region is CASSQGGLAAEQYF. The CDR3 DNA is TGTGCCAGCAGCCAAGGGGGACTAGCAGCCGAGCAGTACTTC.

The chain joins TRBV24-1 to TRBJ2-1, with TRBD2 matching over 14 bases. The CDR3 covers 17 residues. V lost 3 bases to trimming and J lost 4 bases; unmatched junction nucleotides: 4. The germline gives CDR1 KGHDR, CDR2 SFDVKD. CDR3 DNA sequence: TGTGCCACCAGTGATGGGACTAGCGGGAGTCCGTACAATGAGCAGTTCTTC. It is translated as CATSDGTSGSPYNEQFF.

The rearrangement uses TRBV10-1 and TRBJ2-7, with a possible D match to TRBD2 (6 bases). Germline V gives CDR1 WNHNN, CDR2 SYGVQD (reference sequence). CDR3 length equals 15 residues. With 2 bases removed from V and 0 bases from J, the gap between germline ends came to 11 bases. The CDR3 is CASSEPGTSSYEQYF. DNA for the CDR3: TGCGCCAGCAGTGAGCCCGGGACTTCCTCCTACGAGCAGTACTTC.